This T cell receptor beta chain was observed in a study of T cells in Graves' hyperthyroidism and ophthalmopathy (dated by TCRdb to about 2019). General notes on the study: Peripheral blood samples were taken at the time of initial diagnosis, prior to any treatment. TCR V-J signatures able to tell the groups apart were searched for in a discovery cohort of some 100 patients, of whom 40 to 45 had Graves' ophthalmopathy and about 55 had stable Graves' hyperthyroidism. Prospective prediction of ophthalmopathy was tested in an independent validation cohort consisting of fewer than 20 hyperthyroidism patients and more than 15 patients who later progressed to ophthalmopathy. The 100 or so discovery patients were divided at random into training and test sets in a 7:3 ratio. The study also compared thyroid tissue and blood T-cell repertoires from over 5 Graves' hyperthyroidism patients. Once sampling was done, hyperthyroidism patients were given methimazole at a starting dose of 30 mg daily, whereas ophthalmopathy patients were given high-dose intravenous methylprednisolone. TCR Vbeta CDR3 sequencing of 120 to 150 peripheral blood samples (over 40 ophthalmopathy, some 75 hyperthyroidism and around 17 progressor patients) is reported in the paper.

Study-wide conclusions, independent of this receptor: During validation, the model predicted progression to ophthalmopathy a median of around six months ahead of onset, with almost 71% sensitivity and around 73% specificity. In cross-validation, a model built on a 13 V-J signature told ophthalmopathy apart from stable hyperthyroidism with approximately 91% sensitivity and roughly 81% specificity, and in testing the same model reached 80%/75%. No statistical method was used to set the sample size in advance, and investigators knew the group allocation. Most expanded thyroid clonotypes (frequency above 0.001) were also detected in blood, suggesting blood repertoires may reflect thyroid immune responses.

The TCR beta CDR3 regions were amplified from RNA transcripts. The TCR CDR3 was subjected to a first round of RT-PCR using the HTBI primer set and the Qiagen OneStep RT-PCR kit. A second multiplex PCR round built the libraries, followed by size selection and purification. Sequencing of the libraries was done on an Illumina HiSeq2000 using paired-end 100 bp reads. As for how the authors treated the data: SOAPnuke was used to process the raw data, removing reads that contained adapters or uncalled bases, had a mean Phred below 15, or lacked an exact match to the constant primer or identifier. COPE v1.2.5 was used to merge the high-quality paired reads, and each unique nucleotide sequence was defined as a clonotype. Clonotypes were aligned to IMGT TRBV, TRBD and TRBJ reference segments using MiTCR v1.1. Analysis was restricted to V-J combinations with a frequency above 0.0001, which covered 99.2% of repertoires. The TCS score was defined as F50 (clonal expansion) divided by E x V (chaos), with BLOSUM62-based TCRdist calculated between CDR3 peptides within each V-J. Welch's t-statistics and random forest reduced roughly 500 V-J features to some 14, which were used in a naive Bayes classifier (R e1071). TCRdb reworked the public reads: Q25 trimming with fastp, MiXCR clone assembly, productive beta chains retained. Rows with a matching CDR3 protein are joined into one entry that keeps the most common DNA and genes. The V and J calls reflect TCRdb's pipeline rather than the authors' work. The sample table lists about 590,000 distinct CDR3 sequences, 15% to 18% of them with a count of one. Roughly 7.3% of the sample rests with the top ten.

Stable Graves' hyperthyroidism was defined as no progression to ophthalmopathy during 18 months of follow-up. Hyperthyroidism patients were newly diagnosed, had a disease duration of under 2 months, and were aged 18 to 65 years. Patients with uncontrolled infections, other autoimmune diseases, pregnancy or lactation were excluded. Diagnoses were established on the basis of clinical symptoms, serum thyroxine and TRAb, thyroid ultrasound, and orbital computed tomography. PBMCs were separated from roughly 9.6 ml of fresh peripheral blood using Ficoll-Paque density gradient centrifugation. Total RNA was extracted using Trizol reagent, and RNA quality was assessed on an Agilent 2100 Bioanalyzer. A word on this clonotype: Its target antigen remains unknown. It has no much larger one-base neighbor in the sample; base qualities were not kept.

From the cysteine up to the phenylalanine, the CDR3 has a length of 15 residues. Only CDR3 DNA is held: 45 bases, read in frame from base 1. CDR1 and CDR2, looked up from the germline V gene, are MNHNS and SASEGT. Unmatched junction bases come to 10, with V trimmed by 6 bases and J by 6 bases. This clonotype was obtained from a woman aged 30 to 39 with Graves' hyperthyroidism. The V and J segments used are TRBV6-1 and TRBJ2-3; TRBD2 matches 9 bases in the middle. The sequencing input was blood. The CDR3 in this case is CASRPGLAVSDTQYF. The DNA sequence is TGTGCCAGCAGGCCGGGACTAGCTGTTTCCGATACGCAGTATTTT.